The 12 T cell receptor beta chains reported below all come from one sample, sequenced in a study of T cells after yellow fever vaccination. One entry per CDR3 protein results from TCRdb running MiXCR on the 5' RACE reads. This sample has roughly 45,000 distinct CDR3 sequences, with 6% to 7% found just once. The sample was CD8+ T cells not binding an NS4B(214-222) dextramer, sorted from PBMCs, taken 45 days after the yellow fever booster vaccination. The receptors shown here come from a young man who received the YFV17D yellow fever vaccine.

This chain links TRBV7-9 with TRBJ2-5; D assignment may be TRBD1 or TRBD2 (6 bases each). V was pared by 5 bases and J by 2 bases, with 18 bases between. Germline values: CDR1 SEHNR, CDR2 FQNEAQ (reference sequence). The CDR3 sequence is 16 residues long. The CDR3 region has the DNA TGTGCCAGCAGCCGGAGGGGGGAACGGCGACAAGAGACCCAGTACTTC. It yields the protein CASSRRGERRQETQYF.

Ten or more counts support this clonotype. V is TRBV4-3 and J is TRBJ2-7, with D possibly TRBD2 on 6 matching bases. V lost 0 bases, J lost 0 bases, and 21 bases lay in between. The CDR3 covers 19 residues. Germline V gene lookup returns CDR1 LGHNA and CDR2 YSLEER. CDR3 sequence: CASSQEPAGLVRSSYEQYF. In DNA form, the CDR3 reads TGCGCCAGCAGCCAAGAGCCAGCGGGTTTGGTTCGAAGCTCCTACGAGCAGTACTTC.

This clonotype was observed many times. This chain uses TRBV4-3 with TRBJ2-2; 10 bases are a match to TRBD1. This CDR3 region has 15 residues. The V and J ends lost 3 bases and 7 bases, in that order; junction bases with no gene match: 5. Germline V gene data show CDR1 as LGHNA and CDR2 as YSLEER. This chain's CDR3 is CASSHRDRGIGELFF. The CDR3 DNA reads TGCGCCAGCAGCCACCGGGACAGGGGTATCGGGGAGCTGTTTTTT.

This clonotype has at least ten counts. This chain joins TRBV7-6 and TRBJ2-3, with D unresolved. The CDR3 has 16 residues. Trimming stripped 5 bases from V and 11 bases from J, with 26 bases between. Germline loops: CDR1 SGHVS, CDR2 FNYEAQ. CDR3 coding DNA: TGTGCCAGCAGCCCTCGGTTAGCTCTACCCGAAGAAGGGCAGTATTTT. Amino acids: CASSPRLALPEEGQYF.

This clonotype occurred many times. The chain uses TRBV4-3 and TRBJ2-1; D is unresolved. There are 12 residues in the CDR3. Germline V CDR1 and CDR2: LGHNA, YSLEER. Deletions cut 5 bases from V and 6 bases from J, with 8 bases between. The CDR3 region is CASSSNSNEQFF. As DNA, the CDR3 is TGCGCCAGCAGCTCTAACAGCAATGAGCAGTTCTTC.

This clonotype has a count of ten or more. J is TRBJ2-7 and V is TRBV27; perhaps TRBD2 as D (5 bases). CDR1 and CDR2 from the germline V gene are MNHEY and SMNVEV (reference sequence). Trimming took 11 bases from V and 1 from J, leaving 9 bases between them. This CDR3 has 11 residues. CDR3 DNA: TGTGCCGCCGGGGTGTCCTACGAGCAGTACTTC. Encoded protein: CAAGVSYEQYF.

This clonotype was counted only a few times. The V gene is TRBV7-6, the J gene TRBJ2-1, with 8 bases matching TRBD2. The CDR3 covers 14 residues. Germline loops: CDR1 SGHVS, CDR2 FNYEAQ. V trimming: 5 bases; J trimming: 5 bases; junction bases outside the gene matches: 5. CDR3 DNA: TGTGCCAGCAGCCCGGGACTAGAAGACAATGAGCAGTTCTTC. Amino acid sequence: CASSPGLEDNEQFF.

This clonotype was recorded many times. This sequence joins TRBV4-3 and TRBJ2-7; 13 bases fit TRBD2. Trimming cost V 0 bases and J 7 bases; bases outside gene matches: 6. The germline gives CDR1 LGHNA, CDR2 YSLEER. The CDR3 covers 16 residues. As DNA, the CDR3 is TGCGCCAGCAGCCAAGATCCAGCGGGACTAGCGGGAGAGCAGTACTTC. Translating it yields CASSQDPAGLAGEQYF.

This clonotype was observed many times. This chain joins TRBV14 and TRBJ1-2; 9 positions agree with TRBD1. The germline V gene encodes CDR1 SGHDN and CDR2 FVKESK. The CDR3 is made up of 18 amino acids. V lost 4 bases and J lost 3; bases outside the gene matches: 15. CDR3 in DNA: TGTGCCAGCAGCCGAACAGGGGGCTTCGCTCATGGACACTATGGCTACACCTTC. It yields the protein CASSRTGGFAHGHYGYTF.

This clonotype was detected many times. V gene TRBV24-1 combines with J gene TRBJ2-1; TRBD1 aligns across 10 bases. The CDR3 runs 18 residues. Germline CDR1 reads KGHDR; CDR2 reads SFDVKD. V shed 4 bases, J shed 5 bases, and the junction held 13 bases outside the gene matches. CDR3: CATSELGASGTGDNEQFF. In DNA form, the CDR3 reads TGTGCCACCAGTGAACTTGGGGCCTCCGGGACAGGGGACAATGAGCAGTTCTTC.

This clonotype was picked up a small number of times. In DNA form, the CDR3 reads TGCAGTGCCCCCGGGACAGGGACCTACGAGCAGTACTTC. As protein: CSAPGTGTYEQYF. The rearrangement links TRBV20-1 to TRBJ2-7; 9 bases line up with TRBD1. Trimming took 6 bases from V and 2 from J; bases not matched to a gene: 5. The length of the CDR3 is 13 residues. Germline assignment: CDR1 DFQATT and CDR2 SNEGSKA (reference sequence).

In regard to this clonotype: This clone may be a read error of a much larger clone one base away. This rearrangement joins TRBV20-1 to TRBJ2-1; D gene ambiguous. Germline loops: CDR1 DFQATT, CDR2 SNEGSKA (reference sequence). This CDR3 has 13 residues. The CDR3 here is CSAKISDYNEQIF. The CDR3, as DNA: TGCAGTGCTAAGATTTCAGATTACAATGAGCAGATCTTC.